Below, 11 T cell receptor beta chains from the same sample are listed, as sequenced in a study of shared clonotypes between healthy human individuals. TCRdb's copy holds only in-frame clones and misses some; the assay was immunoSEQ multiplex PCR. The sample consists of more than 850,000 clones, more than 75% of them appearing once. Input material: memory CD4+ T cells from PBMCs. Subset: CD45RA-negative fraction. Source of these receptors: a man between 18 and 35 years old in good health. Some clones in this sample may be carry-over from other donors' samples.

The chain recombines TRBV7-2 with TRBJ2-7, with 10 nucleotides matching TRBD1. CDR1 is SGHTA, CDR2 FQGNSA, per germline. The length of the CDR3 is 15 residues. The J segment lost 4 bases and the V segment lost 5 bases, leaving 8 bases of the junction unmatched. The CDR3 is CASSPLDRGIYEQYF. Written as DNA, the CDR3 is TGTGCCAGCAGCCCCTTGGACAGGGGGATTTACGAGCAGTACTTC. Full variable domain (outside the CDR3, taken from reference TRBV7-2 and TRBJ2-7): GAGVSQSPSNKVTEKGKDVELRCDPISGHTALYWYRQSLGQGLEFLIYFQGNSAPDKSGLPSDRFSAERTGGSVSTLTIQRTQQEDSAVYLCASSPLDRGIYEQYFGPGTRLTVT.

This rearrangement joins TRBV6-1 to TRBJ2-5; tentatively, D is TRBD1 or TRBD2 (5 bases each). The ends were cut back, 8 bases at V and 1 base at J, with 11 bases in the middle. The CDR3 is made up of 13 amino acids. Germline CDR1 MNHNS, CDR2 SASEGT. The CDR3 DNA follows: TGTGCCAGCGGGGGATACCTCCAAGAGACCCAGTACTTC. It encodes CASGGYLQETQYF.

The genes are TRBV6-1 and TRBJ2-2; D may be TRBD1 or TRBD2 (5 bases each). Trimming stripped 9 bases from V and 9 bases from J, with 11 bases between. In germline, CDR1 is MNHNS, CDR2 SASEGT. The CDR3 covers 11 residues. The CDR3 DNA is TGTGCCAGTGAGGGGTTCTGGGAGCTGTTTTTT. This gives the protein CASEGFWELFF.

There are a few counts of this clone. The CDR3 reads CASSMLDLTDTQYF. CDR3 sequence (DNA): TGTGCCAGTAGTATGCTGGACTTGACAGATACGCAGTATTTT. This chain connects TRBV19 to TRBJ2-3; perhaps TRBD2 as D (5 bases). CDR3 length: 14 amino acids. Germline V gives CDR1 LNHDA, CDR2 SQIVND (reference sequence). Trimming took 3 bases from V and 3 from J, leaving 10 bases between them.

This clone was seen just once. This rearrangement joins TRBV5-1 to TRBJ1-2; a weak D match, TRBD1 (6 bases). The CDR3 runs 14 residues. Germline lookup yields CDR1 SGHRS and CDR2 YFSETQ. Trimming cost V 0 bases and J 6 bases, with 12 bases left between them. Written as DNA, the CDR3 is TGCGCCAGCAGCTTGGAACAGGGCTTCGATGGCTACACCTTC. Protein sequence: CASSLEQGFDGYTF.

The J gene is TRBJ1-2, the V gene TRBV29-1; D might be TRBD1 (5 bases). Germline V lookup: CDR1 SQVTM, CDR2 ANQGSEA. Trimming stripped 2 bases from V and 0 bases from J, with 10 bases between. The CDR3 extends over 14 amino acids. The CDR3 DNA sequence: TGCAGCGTTGAACAGGGCCTGCCTAACTATGGCTACACCTTC. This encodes CSVEQGLPNYGYTF.

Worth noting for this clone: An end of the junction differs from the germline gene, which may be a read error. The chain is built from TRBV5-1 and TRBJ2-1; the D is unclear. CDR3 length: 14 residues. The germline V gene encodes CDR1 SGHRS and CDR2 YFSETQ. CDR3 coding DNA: TGCGCCAGCAGCTGGAGCAGCTCCGACAATGAGCAGTTCTTC. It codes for CASSWSSSDNEQFF.

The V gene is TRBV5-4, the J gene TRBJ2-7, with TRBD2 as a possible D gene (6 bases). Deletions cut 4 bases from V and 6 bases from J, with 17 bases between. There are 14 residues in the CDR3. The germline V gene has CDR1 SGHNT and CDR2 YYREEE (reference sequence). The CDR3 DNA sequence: TGTGCCAGCAGCGCGGACTGGGGAGCGGGCGAGCAGTACTTC. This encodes CASSADWGAGEQYF.

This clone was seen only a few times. The CDR3 spells CASSGGGTTFYEQYF. Written as DNA, the CDR3 is TGTGCCAGCAGTGGTGGTGGGACTACCTTCTACGAGCAGTACTTC. J is TRBJ2-7 and V is TRBV2; 7 bases line up with TRBD2. The CDR3 has 15 residues. Germline trimming cut 4 bases from V and 3 bases from J; bases unmatched to any gene: 9. Germline lookup yields CDR1 SNHLY and CDR2 FYNNEI.

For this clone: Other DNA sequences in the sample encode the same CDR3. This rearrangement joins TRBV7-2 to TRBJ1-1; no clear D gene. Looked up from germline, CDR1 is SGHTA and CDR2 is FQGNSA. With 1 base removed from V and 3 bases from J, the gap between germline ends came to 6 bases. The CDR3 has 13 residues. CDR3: CASSLERDTEAFF. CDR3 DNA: TGTGCCAGCAGCTTAGAGAGGGACACTGAAGCTTTCTTT.

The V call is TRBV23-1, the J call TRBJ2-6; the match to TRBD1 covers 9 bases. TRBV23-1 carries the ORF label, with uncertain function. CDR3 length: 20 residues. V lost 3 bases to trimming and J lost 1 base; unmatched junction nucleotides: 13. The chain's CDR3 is CASSHPDHDRGNSGANVLTF. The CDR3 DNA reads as TGCGCCAGCAGTCATCCCGATCATGACAGGGGGAATTCTGGGGCCAACGTCCTGACTTTC.